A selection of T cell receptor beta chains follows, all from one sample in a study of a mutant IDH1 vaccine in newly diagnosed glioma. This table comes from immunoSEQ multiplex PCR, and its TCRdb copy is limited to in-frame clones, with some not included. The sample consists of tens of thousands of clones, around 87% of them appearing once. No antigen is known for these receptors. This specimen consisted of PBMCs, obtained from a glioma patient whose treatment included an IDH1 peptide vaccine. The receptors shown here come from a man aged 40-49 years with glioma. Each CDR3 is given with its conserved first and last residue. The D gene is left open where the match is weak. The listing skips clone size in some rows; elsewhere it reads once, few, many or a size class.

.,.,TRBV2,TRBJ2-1,TGTGCAGGTACCCCCGAAGACAATGAGCAGTTCTTC,CAGTPEDNEQFF
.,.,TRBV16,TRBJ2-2,TGTGCCAGCAGCCCAGAGGGCAGCCCCACCGGGGAGCTGTTTTTT,CASSPEGSPTGELFF
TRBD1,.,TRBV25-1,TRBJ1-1,TGTGCCAGCAGTGACATACAGGGGGCGCACACTGAAGCTTTCTTT,CASSDIQGAHTEAFF
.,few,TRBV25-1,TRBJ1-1,TGTGCCAGCATACGGAACACTGAAGCTTTCTTT,CASIRNTEAFF
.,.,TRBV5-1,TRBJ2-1,TGCGCCAGCAGCTTCGGTGGGAGCACTAGAAATGAGCAGTTCTTC,CASSFGGSTRNEQFF
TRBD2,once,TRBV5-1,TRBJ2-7,TGCGCCAGCAGCTTCCTAGGACTAGCGGCCTCCTACGAGCAGTACTTC,CASSFLGLAASYEQYF
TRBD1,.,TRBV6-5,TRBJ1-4,TGTGCCAGCAGTTACTCACCGACAGGGAATGAAAAACTGTTTTTT,CASSYSPTGNEKLFF
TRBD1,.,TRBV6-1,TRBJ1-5,TGTGCCAGCAGTGTCGGGACAGGGAAAAGTCAGCCCCAGCATTTT,CASSVGTGKSQPQHF
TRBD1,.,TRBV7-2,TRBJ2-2,TGTGCCAGCAGCTTGGGGAACAGGGGTGGAAGCACCGGGGAGCTGTTTTTT,CASSLGNRGGSTGELFF
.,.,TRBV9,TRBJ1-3,TGTGCCAGCAGACTTAGAAACACCATATATTTT,CASRLRNTIYF
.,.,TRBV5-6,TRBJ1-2,TGTGCCAGCAGCTTGTTGGCTTATGGCTACACCTTC,CASSLLAYGYTF
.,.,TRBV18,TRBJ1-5,TGTGCCAGCTCACCACAGACAGATGGCAATCAGCCCCAGCATTTT,CASSPQTDGNQPQHF
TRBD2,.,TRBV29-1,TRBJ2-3,TGCAGCGTTTCTAGCGGGAGCAGGGCAGATACGCAGTATTTT,CSVSSGSRADTQYF
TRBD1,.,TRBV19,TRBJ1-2,TGTGCCAGTAGTTCGGGACAGTATGGCTACACCTTC,CASSSGQYGYTF
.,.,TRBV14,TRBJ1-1,TGTGCCAGCAGCCATCGGCCGGGGAACACTGAAGCTTTCTTT,CASSHRPGNTEAFF
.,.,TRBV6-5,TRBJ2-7,TGTGCCAGCAGTTACAGTTCTAGAGGGGGACGGTTCGAGCAGTACTTC,CASSYSSRGGRFEQYF
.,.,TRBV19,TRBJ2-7,TGTGCCAGTAGCATAACCATCGGCTCCTACGAGCAGTACTTC,CASSITIGSYEQYF
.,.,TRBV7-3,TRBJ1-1,TGTGCCAGCAGGCAAACACGTAACACTGAAGCTTTCTTT,CASRQTRNTEAFF
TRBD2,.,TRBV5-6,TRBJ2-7,TGTGCCAGCAGCTTCCGTGGGACTACCTCCTACGAGCAGTACTTC,CASSFRGTTSYEQYF
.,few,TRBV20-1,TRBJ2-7,TGCAGTGCCCAGGCCCCCTCCGAGCAGTACTTC,CSAQAPSEQYF